Sequencing of this T cell receptor (beta chain) was carried out in a study of beta chain features in type 1 diabetes. Study outcomes and limitations: Type 1 diabetes patients showed a moderate but significant shortening of TCRB CDR3s in all four CD4+ subsets.

As every portion of the isolated RNA was reverse transcribed, the sequencing read expressed TCRB transcripts. Some clones are missing from TCRdb's copy, which holds only in-frame ones; the method was immunoSEQ multiplex PCR. This sample has 600,000 or so clones; roughly an eighth occur once, and the top ten carry 0.095% to 0.15%. The sample holds a few counts of this clone. Its antigen remains unknown. The clonotype originates from a young man with type 1 diabetes. What was sequenced was naive CD4+ T cells from blood.

In nucleotides, the CDR3 is TGCAGTGCTTTAGGGATCAAGCCCCAGCATTTT. Protein: CSALGIKPQHF. The chain is built from TRBV20-1 and TRBJ1-5; D unresolved. The V end lost 5 bases, the J end lost 8 bases, and 10 bases lay between the germline ends. Germline loops: CDR1 DFQATT, CDR2 SNEGSKA (reference sequence). The CDR3 contains 11 residues.